The 30 T cell receptor beta chains presented below share a single source sample, sequenced in a study of T cell repertoires in cytomegalovirus infection. MiXCR was run by TCRdb on the reads, yielding one entry per CDR3 protein. This sample carries about 100,000 distinct CDR3 sequences, 20% to 30% of them seen once, and the ten largest clones take roughly two fifths. Sequencing input: CD8+ T cells from PBMCs. The receptors originated from a human donor in good health (CMV status not recorded). Some clones in this sample may be carry-over from other donors' samples.

The V gene is TRBV29-1, the J gene TRBJ2-2; 10 nucleotides align to TRBD2. CDR1 SQVTM and CDR2 ANQGSEA come from the germline V gene. V trimming: 7 bases; J trimming: 4 bases; junction bases outside the gene matches: 6. This CDR3 comprises 14 residues. CDR3 sequence reads: CSALLAGVTGELFF. The DNA for the CDR3 is TGCAGCGCCCTCCTAGCGGGAGTCACCGGGGAGCTGTTTTTT.

The chain has TRBV7-3 and TRBJ2-1; perhaps TRBD2 as D (6 bases). This CDR3 region has 14 residues. Germline V lookup: CDR1 SGHTA, CDR2 FQGTGA. Trimming shortened V by 5 bases and J by 5 bases, and 13 bases separated the two germline ends. CDR3 sequence: CASSLPGSHNEQFF. In DNA form, the CDR3 reads TGTGCCAGCAGCCTCCCCGGGAGCCACAATGAGCAGTTCTTC.

This clonotype occurred many times. The V gene is TRBV7-9, the J gene TRBJ1-4, with 12 bases identical to TRBD1. The CDR3 runs to 15 residues. The germline V gene encodes CDR1 SEHNR and CDR2 FQNEAQ (reference sequence). J lost 10 bases, V lost 5 bases, and 8 bases had no gene match. The CDR3 reads CASSEPGQGALKLFF. DNA of the CDR3: TGTGCCAGCAGCGAACCGGGACAGGGGGCCCTAAAACTGTTTTTT.

J is TRBJ1-1 and V is TRBV5-1, with 7 positions matching TRBD1. CDR3 length equals 15 residues. After removal of 1 base from V and 8 bases from J, the junction contained 11 bases not matched to a gene. Per germline, CDR1 SGHRS and CDR2 YFSETQ. The CDR3 DNA follows: TGCGCCAGCAGCTTGTCGACAGGGCTCGAAGGGGAAGCTTTCTTT. Its translation: CASSLSTGLEGEAFF.

This clonotype was counted between two and nine times. DNA for the CDR3: TGTGCCAGCAGCCAAAGACGGACTGAAGCTTTCTTT. Translating gives CASSQRRTEAFF. The chain carries TRBV12-3 or TRBV12-4 and TRBJ1-1; D is undetermined. The CDR3 runs to 12 residues. Trimming cost V 6 bases and J 5 bases, with 10 bases left between them.

In DNA, the CDR3 is TGTGCCAGCAGTGGACACAGTGGCGATGAGCAGTTCTTC. This sequence encodes CASSGHSGDEQFF. The V and J genes are TRBV6-5 and TRBJ2-1; perhaps TRBD1 as D (5 bases). V shed 5 bases and J shed 8 bases, with 13 bases lying between them. This CDR3 is 13 amino acids long. Germline values: CDR1 MNHEY, CDR2 SVGAGI.

Comments on this clonotype: A much larger clone is a single base away; this may be a read error. The DNA of the CDR3 is TGTGCCAGCAGCTCCCTCGACGGACAGAGCAAACAGCCCCAGCATTTT. This gives the protein CASSSLDGQSKQPQHF. This chain uses TRBV7-2 with TRBJ1-5, with a possible D match to TRBD1 (6 bases). This CDR3 comprises 16 residues. CDR1 is SGHTA and CDR2 is FQGNSA in the germline V gene. Filled out from reference TRBV7-2 and TRBJ1-5, the complete variable domain reads GAGVSQSPSNKVTEKGKDVELRCDPISGHTALYWYRQSLGQGLEFLIYFQGNSAPDKSGLPSDRFSAERTGGSVSTLTIQRTQQEDSAVYLCASSSLDGQSKQPQHFGDGTRLSIL.

The V call is TRBV20-1, the J call TRBJ2-1; TRBD2 agrees at 11 bases. Trimming took 6 bases from V and 5 from J; bases not matched to a gene: 9. The length of the CDR3 is 15 residues. Germline CDR1 reads DFQATT; CDR2 reads SNEGSKA (reference sequence). The CDR3 here is CSAPRTSGRDNEQFF. Here the CDR3 DNA reads TGCAGTGCACCTAGGACTAGCGGGCGTGACAATGAGCAGTTCTTC.

In regard to this clonotype: In this CDR3 the conserved last residue, phenylalanine or tryptophan, is missing, so a read error is likely. The chain links TRBV7-4 to TRBJ1-1; D is uncertain. CDR1 SGHVT and CDR2 SQSDAQ come from the germline V gene. Trimming pared 2 bases from V and 1 base from J, leaving 8 bases between. The CDR3 covers 14 residues. The DNA of the CDR3 is TGTGCCAGCAGCTTAATGGGTGGGAACACTGAAGCTTTCCTT. Residues: CASSLMGGNTEAFL.

This clonotype was recorded only once. This may arise from a read error, as a much more abundant clone is one base away. The V and J genes are TRBV28 and TRBJ1-5; D is possibly TRBD1 (6 bases). The CDR3 consists of 13 residues. Germline V gene lookup returns CDR1 MDHEN and CDR2 SYDVKM. For the CDR3, the DNA is TGTACCAGCAGTTTAGGAGGGGGTCAGCCCCAGCATTTT. Translation gives CTSSLGGGQPQHF.

This clonotype has just a few counts. The DNA for the CDR3 is TGCAGCGTTGAAGATCGCGTGAGGGACTCTGGGGCCAACGTCCTGACTTTC. This translates into CSVEDRVRDSGANVLTF. This chain joins TRBV29-1 and TRBJ2-6, with a weak D call TRBD2 (5 bases). CDR3 length equals 17 residues. Germline V gives CDR1 SQVTM, CDR2 ANQGSEA. With 0 bases removed from V and 0 bases from J, the gap between germline ends came to 12 bases.

The rearrangement uses TRBV20-1 and TRBJ2-7; the D gene could be TRBD1 or TRBD2 (5 bases each). V was cut by 5 bases and J by 3 bases, with 14 bases left in between. Germline assignment: CDR1 DFQATT and CDR2 SNEGSKA (reference sequence). The CDR3 contains 13 residues. The DNA for the CDR3 is TGCAGTGCTGTCAGTGGGGACCTCTACGAGCAGTACTTC. Protein sequence: CSAVSGDLYEQYF.

This clonotype was found many times. CDR3 protein: CASSLDSYNEQFF. In DNA, the CDR3 is TGTGCCAGCAGCTTGGACTCCTACAATGAGCAGTTCTTC. The rearrangement links TRBV7-3 to TRBJ2-1; D gene ambiguous. Germline assignment: CDR1 SGHTA and CDR2 FQGTGA. There are 13 residues in the CDR3. Trimming shortened V by 3 bases and J by 0 bases, and 3 bases separated the two germline ends.

This clonotype was recorded many times. The chain recombines TRBV7-2 with TRBJ2-7, with TRBD2 identical over 7 bases. CDR1 and CDR2 (germline): SGHTA, FQGNSA. The CDR3 contains 15 residues. V dropped 1 base and J dropped 4; count of bases not matched to a gene: 7. The CDR3 DNA reads TGTGCCAGCAGCTTAGTTGCTAGCGGAGCATACGAGCAGTACTTC. Translated, it gives CASSLVASGAYEQYF.

The chain joins TRBV5-4 to TRBJ2-7; 7 bases align to TRBD2. The CDR3 is 15 residues long. Germline lookup yields CDR1 SGHNT and CDR2 YYREEE (reference sequence). V lost 1 base, J lost 3 bases, and 7 bases stayed unmatched. In DNA form, the CDR3 reads TGTGCCAGCAGCTTGCCACGGGAGGCCGTCTACGAGCAGTACTTC. Translation: CASSLPREAVYEQYF.

The chain recombines TRBV7-9 with TRBJ1-1; no clear D gene. The CDR3 is 13 amino acids. Trimming took off 1 base at V and 11 bases at J, with 14 bases between the two ends. Germline assignment: CDR1 SEHNR and CDR2 FQNEAQ (reference sequence). CDR3 nucleotides: TGTGCCAGCAGCTTAGGCCCTGGTCACTGGGCTTTCTTT. Translating it yields CASSLGPGHWAFF.

The J gene is TRBJ2-7, the V gene TRBV20-1; D is uncertain. V lost 6 bases and J 3 bases, leaving 21 bases between the germline ends. CDR1 is DFQATT and CDR2 is SNEGSKA in the germline V gene (reference sequence). This CDR3 is built from 15 residues. The CDR3 is CSATARSEDFYEQYF. The CDR3 DNA follows: TGCAGTGCAACCGCCCGGTCTGAAGACTTCTACGAGCAGTACTTC.

The chain combines TRBV5-1 with TRBJ2-7, with TRBD1 identical over 8 bases. This CDR3 comprises 15 residues. Germline trimming cut 4 bases from V and 3 bases from J; bases unmatched to any gene: 9. The germline gives CDR1 SGHRS, CDR2 YFSETQ. The CDR3 DNA is TGCGCCAGCAGCCCCGGACAGGGCCCATTCTACGAGCAGTACTTC. This translates into CASSPGQGPFYEQYF.

V is TRBV10-1 and J is TRBJ2-2; 13 nucleotides match TRBD2. Germline assignment: CDR1 WNHNN and CDR2 SYGVQD (reference sequence). Unmatched junction bases numbered 7, after V lost 7 bases and J lost 2 bases. The CDR3 spans 17 residues. CDR3 sequence (DNA): TGCGCCAGCACCAAAGGACTAGCGGGAGTAAACACCGGGGAGCTGTTTTTT. Protein: CASTKGLAGVNTGELFF.

This clonotype was recorded many times. The chain combines TRBV6-2 or TRBV6-3 with TRBJ2-1, with a possible D match to TRBD2 (6 bases). V was trimmed by 8 bases and J by 7 bases, leaving 18 bases between them. Looked up from germline, CDR1 is MNHEY and CDR2 is SVGEGT. The CDR3 spans 14 residues. CDR3 in DNA: TGTGCCAGCGTCAGCGGGCCACTGGGGAATGAGCAGTTCTTC. Translation: CASVSGPLGNEQFF.

This clonotype was picked up many times. This chain uses TRBV20-1 with TRBJ2-1, with unresolved D. Germline lookup yields CDR1 DFQATT and CDR2 SNEGSKA (reference sequence). The CDR3 spans 13 residues. V was shortened by 3 bases and J by 6 bases, with 12 bases between the two germline ends. The CDR3, as DNA: TGCAGTGCTAGGCCTTTGGGCTCCAATGAGCAGTTCTTC. Amino acid sequence: CSARPLGSNEQFF.

This chain links TRBV4-1 with TRBJ2-2; D is ambiguous. Germline values: CDR1 MGHRA, CDR2 YSYEKL. Trimming shortened V by 0 bases and J by 2 bases, and 10 bases separated the two germline ends. This CDR3 is 16 amino acids long. The CDR3 coding sequence is TGCGCCAGCAGCCAAGATTCCCTAGATAACACCGGGGAGCTGTTTTTT. Its translation: CASSQDSLDNTGELFF.

This clonotype came up many times. One junction end disagrees with the germline gene, perhaps due to a read error. V is TRBV29-1 and J is TRBJ2-1, with D uncertain. The CDR3 contains 12 residues. The germline V gene encodes CDR1 SQVTM and CDR2 ANQGSEA. CDR3 in amino acids: CSVEDSYNEQFF. The CDR3, as DNA: TGCAGCGTAGAAGACTCCTACAATGAGCAGTTCTTC.

This chain uses TRBV5-8 with TRBJ2-5, with a possible D match to TRBD1 (5 bases). The V end lost 4 bases, the J end lost 2 bases, and 15 bases lay between the germline ends. The CDR3 is 15 amino acids. Per germline, CDR1 SGHTS and CDR2 YDEGEE. This CDR3 reads CASSQGVLKQETQYF. The CDR3 bases are TGTGCCAGCAGCCAAGGGGTACTGAAGCAAGAGACCCAGTACTTC.

The chain recombines TRBV20-1 with TRBJ2-2, with a weak D call TRBD1 (5 bases). CDR1 DFQATT and CDR2 SNEGSKA come from the germline V gene (reference sequence). V was cut by 1 base and J by 3 bases, with 12 bases left in between. The CDR3 contains 15 residues. The CDR3 is CSARVQGMDTGELFF. In nucleotides, the CDR3 is TGCAGTGCTAGAGTCCAGGGCATGGACACCGGGGAGCTGTTTTTT.

This clonotype has a count of ten or more. The chain has TRBV12-5 and TRBJ2-2, with 7 nucleotides matching TRBD2. Germline trimming cut 5 bases from V and 3 bases from J; bases unmatched to any gene: 6. CDR3 length equals 15 residues. Germline loops: CDR1 LGHNT, CDR2 FRNRAP. CDR3 amino acids: CASGPSGAHTGELFF. CDR3 DNA: TGTGCTAGTGGTCCAAGCGGGGCCCACACCGGGGAGCTGTTTTTT.

This sequence joins TRBV5-6 and TRBJ2-3; possibly TRBD1 or TRBD2 for D (5 bases each). The CDR3 is 14 amino acids. Germline V CDR1 and CDR2: SGHDT, YYEEEE. V was cut by 2 bases and J by 9 bases, with 16 bases left in between. CDR3: CASSFKGPLDTQYF. For the CDR3, the DNA is TGTGCCAGCAGCTTTAAGGGACCCTTGGACACGCAGTATTTT.

CDR3 DNA sequence: TGTGCCAGCAGTTACCCCTCCGGGACTCCCACCGGGGAGCTGTTTTTT. Protein: CASSYPSGTPTGELFF. The genes are TRBV6-5 and TRBJ2-2; maybe TRBD2 (6 bases). Per the germline V gene, CDR1 is MNHEY and CDR2 is SVGAGI. The CDR3 has 16 amino acids. V was clipped by 2 bases and J by 4 bases, with 14 bases between them.

The CDR3 region is CADEITGLAGTQYF. DNA of the CDR3: TGTGCCGACGAGATAACGGGACTAGCGGGGACCCAGTACTTC. The chain uses TRBV7-4 and TRBJ2-5; 12 bases map to TRBD2. Germline CDR1 reads SGHVT; CDR2 reads SQSDAQ. V lost 11 bases and J lost 7; bases outside the gene matches: 11. The CDR3 has 14 amino acids.

The chain joins TRBV20-1 to TRBJ2-5; 9 positions match TRBD2. Germline V gene lookup returns CDR1 DFQATT and CDR2 SNEGSKA (reference sequence). CDR3 length: 16 amino acids. The V segment lost 1 base and the J segment 5 bases; nucleotides outside the gene matches: 11. CDR3 region: CSARATGLAIGETQYF. The CDR3 DNA reads as TGCAGTGCTAGAGCTACGGGACTAGCAATCGGGGAGACCCAGTACTTC.